These 13 T cell receptor beta chains were all obtained from the same sample, sequenced in a study of T cells in Graves' hyperthyroidism and ophthalmopathy. Researchers amplified the TCR beta CDR3 regions from RNA transcripts. HTBI primers drove first-round RT-PCR of the TCR CDR3. TCRdb recomputed calls from the multiplex PCR reads with MiXCR, one row per CDR3 protein. Found here are about 600,000 distinct CDR3 sequences, over 12% of them singletons; the top ten hold around 7%. The specimen was blood. Source of these receptors: a woman between 18 and 30 years old with Graves' ophthalmopathy.

The rearrangement uses TRBV11-1 and TRBJ2-1; 11 bases agree with TRBD2. This CDR3 is 16 amino acids long. V trimming: 5 bases; J trimming: 8 bases; junction bases outside the gene matches: 11. Germline V gene data show CDR1 as SGHAT and CDR2 as FQDESV (reference sequence). The DNA of the CDR3 is TGTGCCAGCAGCCCCGTAGCGGGAGGGGGCCTATATGAGCAGTTCTTC. This codes for CASSPVAGGGLYEQFF. Filled out from reference TRBV11-1 and TRBJ2-1, the complete variable domain reads EAEVAQSPRYKITEKSQAVAFWCDPISGHATLYWYRQILGQGPELLVQFQDESVVDDSQLPKDRFSAERLKGVDSTLKIQPAELGDSAMYLCASSPVAGGGLYEQFFGPGTRLTVL.

The rearrangement uses TRBV5-4 and TRBJ1-1; possible D gene TRBD1, 5 bases. Per the germline V gene, CDR1 is SGHNT and CDR2 is YYREEE (reference sequence). CDR3 length: 15 amino acids. The V and J ends lost 2 bases and 0 bases respectively, with 11 bases between them. The CDR3: CASSLAGDLNTEAFF. The CDR3 DNA follows: TGTGCCAGCAGCTTAGCCGGGGACTTGAACACTGAAGCTTTCTTT.

The sample holds many counts of this clonotype. The V gene is TRBV11-2, the J gene TRBJ2-7; D might be TRBD2 (5 bases). CDR3 length: 15 amino acids. Trimming took off 1 base at V and 4 bases at J, with 14 bases between the two ends. Germline-derived CDR1 and CDR2 are SGHAT and FQNNGV. Here the CDR3 reads CASSLAGEGGYEQYF. The CDR3 nucleotides are TGTGCCAGCAGCTTAGCTGGAGAGGGCGGGTACGAGCAGTACTTC.

This clonotype was seen at least ten times. The chain uses TRBV7-3 and TRBJ2-1; weak D call: TRBD2 (6 bases). This CDR3 region has 15 residues. Trimming took off 5 bases at V and 4 bases at J, with 15 bases between the two ends. Germline V CDR1 and CDR2: SGHTA, FQGTGA. The CDR3 loop reads CASSPEGGNYNEQFF. The CDR3 DNA sequence: TGTGCCAGCAGCCCCGAGGGAGGTAATTACAATGAGCAGTTCTTC.

This clonotype was detected ten times or more. This sequence joins TRBV6-1 and TRBJ2-3, with TRBD2 matching 13 bases. The trim removed 3 bases at V and 4 bases at J, leaving 4 bases unmatched. The CDR3 length is 16 residues. Germline V lookup: CDR1 MNHNS, CDR2 SASEGT. CDR3 DNA: TGTGCCAGCAGTGATGGACTAGCGGGAGCGGCAGATACGCAGTATTTT. It specifies CASSDGLAGAADTQYF.

This clonotype has a single count. This chain joins TRBV11-3 and TRBJ1-1; TRBD1 might be the D (5 bases). There are 16 residues in the CDR3. V dropped 4 bases and J dropped 5 bases, with 20 bases sitting between them. Germline CDR1 reads SGHNT; CDR2 reads YENEEA. The CDR3 DNA follows: TGTGCCAGCAGCTCTTATCTCGTACAGGTATATACTGAAGCTTTCTTT. It codes for CASSSYLVQVYTEAFF.

This clonotype has just a few counts. The chain couples TRBV4-3 to TRBJ2-1, with 8 bases identical to TRBD1. The CDR3 consists of 16 residues. The germline gives CDR1 LGHNA, CDR2 YSLEER. Trimming at V came to 3 bases and at J to 9 bases, leaving 13 bases not matched to a gene. CDR3 coding DNA: TGCGCCAGCAGCCACGGGACAGGATTAATTGATGTTGAGCAGTTCTTC. It translates to CASSHGTGLIDVEQFF.

As for this clonotype: A much larger clone is a single base away; this may be a read error. The conserved final phenylalanine or tryptophan is absent from the CDR3, which likely points to a read error. The gene calls are TRBV12-3 or TRBV12-4 and TRBJ2-7; 8 nucleotides match TRBD1. CDR3 length: 15 amino acids. CDR3 bases: TGTGCCATCAGTTCCTCGGGACAGGTCTCCTACGAGCAGTACCTC. Translation: CAISSSGQVSYEQYL.

The rearrangement uses TRBV2 and TRBJ1-2, with TRBD1 matching 7 bases. The CDR3 is 11 amino acids. Germline values: CDR1 SNHLY, CDR2 FYNNEI. The V segment lost 10 bases and the J segment 8 bases; nucleotides outside the gene matches: 7. CDR3 DNA: TGTGCCACAACAGGGGTTTGGGGCTACACCTTC. Residues: CATTGVWGYTF.

The chain is built from TRBV9 and TRBJ2-3; 10 bases are a match to TRBD1. Looked up from germline, CDR1 is SGDLS and CDR2 is YYNGEE. Trimming took 3 bases from V and 1 from J; bases not matched to a gene: 5. The length of the CDR3 is 16 residues. CDR3 amino acids: CASSASGTGGTDTQYF. CDR3 sequence (DNA): TGTGCCAGCAGCGCCTCCGGGACAGGGGGCACAGATACGCAGTATTTT.

This clonotype was recorded many times. The chain couples TRBV6-5 to TRBJ2-5; no firm D call. Trimming cost V 0 bases and J 2 bases, with 10 bases left between them. The CDR3 runs 15 residues. Looked up from germline, CDR1 is MNHEY and CDR2 is SVGAGI. CDR3 in DNA: TGTGCCAGCAGTTACTCTTGGGTTGGGCAAGAGACCCAGTACTTC. This gives the protein CASSYSWVGQETQYF.

This clonotype was seen many times. V is TRBV6-2 or TRBV6-3 and J is TRBJ2-5; 9 bases are shared with TRBD1. V trimming: 5 bases; J trimming: 2 bases; junction bases outside the gene matches: 15. This CDR3 spans 18 amino acids. Germline V gene data show CDR1 as MNHEY and CDR2 as SVGEGT. The CDR3 here is CASSTFRDRDGNQETQYF. For the CDR3, the DNA is TGTGCCAGCAGTACTTTTCGGGACAGGGACGGGAATCAAGAGACCCAGTACTTC.

This clonotype was seen more than once but under ten times. This chain's CDR3 is CASSVDGEGQYF. The CDR3 DNA sequence: TGTGCCAGCAGCGTAGATGGAGAGGGGCAGTACTTC. The chain couples TRBV9 to TRBJ2-7; a weak D match, TRBD2 (5 bases). The CDR3 is made up of 12 amino acids. Trimming took 0 bases from V and 9 from J, leaving 10 bases between them. Germline CDR1 reads SGDLS; CDR2 reads YYNGEE.